These T cell receptor beta chains were read from a single sample in a study of blood T cell repertoires in COVID-19. Assay: immunoSEQ multiplex PCR; the TCRdb copy retains only in-frame clones and omits some. The sample has 200,000 to 250,000 clones; over 80% are singletons. The sequenced sample consisted of peripheral blood. These receptors were collected from a man aged 25-45 years with COVID-19, enrolled during active disease. CDR3s include the opening cysteine and the closing phenylalanine or tryptophan. Each record gives: clone size, J gene, V gene, D gene, CDR3 protein, CDR3 DNA. D genes are given only for firm matches. A clone size is listed for some rows: how often the clone was seen (once, few, many), or a class if it is expanded.

clone size: -; J gene: TRBJ1-2; V gene: TRBV12-3/TRBV12-4; D gene: -; CDR3 protein: CASSLGPGYGYTF; CDR3 DNA: TGTGCCAGCAGTTTAGGCCCGGGCTATGGCTACACCTTC
clone size: once; J gene: TRBJ2-2; V gene: TRBV13; D gene: -; CDR3 protein: CASSRSTGELFF; CDR3 DNA: TGTGCCAGCAGTAGGAGCACCGGGGAGCTGTTTTTT
clone size: -; J gene: TRBJ2-3; V gene: TRBV10-3; D gene: -; CDR3 protein: CAISEPIERTDTQYF; CDR3 DNA: TGTGCCATCAGTGAGCCGATTGAGCGAACAGATACGCAGTATTTT
clone size: -; J gene: TRBJ1-1; V gene: TRBV5-8; D gene: -; CDR3 protein: CASSRLSLGRRAEAFF; CDR3 DNA: TGTGCCAGCAGCCGTCTCTCTTTGGGGAGGCGGGCTGAAGCTTTCTTT
clone size: -; J gene: TRBJ2-7; V gene: TRBV18; D gene: TRBD1; CDR3 protein: CASSPGQTYEQYF; CDR3 DNA: TGTGCCAGCTCACCGGGACAGACCTACGAGCAGTACTTC
clone size: -; J gene: TRBJ2-2; V gene: TRBV10-3; D gene: -; CDR3 protein: CAISRQTGELFF; CDR3 DNA: TGTGCCATCAGTCGACAAACCGGGGAGCTGTTTTTT
clone size: -; J gene: TRBJ2-7; V gene: TRBV6-2/TRBV6-3; D gene: TRBD1; CDR3 protein: CASSYGSTGEYEQYF; CDR3 DNA: TGTGCCAGCAGTTACGGGTCCACAGGGGAGTACGAGCAGTACTTC
clone size: -; J gene: TRBJ2-1; V gene: TRBV5-1; D gene: TRBD1; CDR3 protein: CASSFRQGPYEQFF; CDR3 DNA: TGCGCCAGCAGCTTCCGACAGGGGCCCTATGAGCAGTTCTTC
clone size: -; J gene: TRBJ2-3; V gene: TRBV7-3; D gene: TRBD2; CDR3 protein: CASSKGLAGTDTQYF; CDR3 DNA: TGTGCCAGCAGCAAGGGACTAGCGGGGACAGATACGCAGTATTTT
clone size: -; J gene: TRBJ1-2; V gene: TRBV3-1/TRBV3-2; D gene: -; CDR3 protein: CASSQGAGINYGYTF; CDR3 DNA: TGTGCCAGCAGCCAAGGGGCGGGGATTAACTATGGCTACACCTTC
clone size: -; J gene: TRBJ1-1; V gene: TRBV27; D gene: TRBD1; CDR3 protein: CASSLGQGATEAFF; CDR3 DNA: TGTGCCAGCAGTTTAGGACAGGGGGCCACTGAAGCTTTCTTT
clone size: -; J gene: TRBJ1-5; V gene: TRBV11-3; D gene: -; CDR3 protein: CASSLDLDSNQPQHF; CDR3 DNA: TGTGCCAGCAGCTTAGATTTGGACTCCAATCAGCCCCAGCATTTT
clone size: -; J gene: TRBJ2-7; V gene: TRBV13; D gene: TRBD1; CDR3 protein: CASSTGTGINEQYF; CDR3 DNA: TGTGCCAGCAGCACAGGGACAGGAATCAACGAGCAGTACTTC
clone size: -; J gene: TRBJ2-7; V gene: TRBV19; D gene: -; CDR3 protein: CASSKIEASSYEQYF; CDR3 DNA: TGTGCCAGTAGTAAAATCGAGGCCAGCTCCTACGAGCAGTACTTC
clone size: -; J gene: TRBJ1-1; V gene: TRBV6-5; D gene: -; CDR3 protein: CASSTTGKTEAFF; CDR3 DNA: TGTGCCAGCAGTACGACCGGGAAGACTGAAGCTTTCTTT
clone size: -; J gene: TRBJ2-1; V gene: TRBV28; D gene: -; CDR3 protein: CASSYGSSYNEQFF; CDR3 DNA: TGTGCCAGCAGTTACGGGAGCTCCTACAATGAGCAGTTCTTC
clone size: -; J gene: TRBJ2-7; V gene: TRBV7-2; D gene: -; CDR3 protein: CASSPSRGDQSSYEQYF; CDR3 DNA: TGTGCCAGCAGCCCCTCCAGGGGGGACCAGAGCTCCTACGAGCAGTACTTC
clone size: -; J gene: TRBJ2-2; V gene: TRBV5-1; D gene: -; CDR3 protein: CASTGKSNTGELFF; CDR3 DNA: TGCGCCAGCACCGGGAAGTCGAACACCGGGGAGCTGTTTTTT
clone size: -; J gene: TRBJ1-5; V gene: TRBV7-6; D gene: -; CDR3 protein: CASSLAPRGGFNQPQHF; CDR3 DNA: TGTGCCAGCAGCTTAGCCCCCCGAGGAGGTTTCAATCAGCCCCAGCATTTT
clone size: -; J gene: TRBJ2-1; V gene: TRBV29-1; D gene: TRBD2; CDR3 protein: CSVVGLAGDYNEQFF; CDR3 DNA: TGCAGCGTTGTGGGACTAGCGGGAGACTACAATGAGCAGTTCTTC
clone size: -; J gene: TRBJ2-5; V gene: TRBV4-3; D gene: -; CDR3 protein: CASSKGSHRQETQYF; CDR3 DNA: TGCGCCAGCAGCAAGGGGTCACACCGCCAAGAGACCCAGTACTTC
clone size: -; J gene: TRBJ2-1; V gene: TRBV9; D gene: TRBD2; CDR3 protein: CASSVEGLALNNEQFF; CDR3 DNA: TGTGCCAGCAGCGTAGAGGGACTAGCGTTAAACAATGAGCAGTTCTTC
clone size: -; J gene: TRBJ1-1; V gene: TRBV18; D gene: TRBD1; CDR3 protein: CASSVDRDGTEAFF; CDR3 DNA: TGTGCCAGCTCCGTAGACAGGGATGGCACTGAAGCTTTCTTT
clone size: -; J gene: TRBJ1-3; V gene: TRBV7-2; D gene: TRBD1; CDR3 protein: CASSLVVTGGDLSGNTIYF; CDR3 DNA: TGTGCCAGCAGCTTAGTCGTGACAGGGGGCGACCTATCTGGAAACACCATATATTTT
clone size: -; J gene: TRBJ1-1; V gene: TRBV24-1; D gene: TRBD1; CDR3 protein: CATSDYPSTLTGGDTEAFF; CDR3 DNA: TGTGCCACCAGTGATTACCCGTCCACACTTACAGGGGGAGACACTGAAGCTTTCTTT
clone size: -; J gene: TRBJ2-7; V gene: TRBV5-1; D gene: TRBD1; CDR3 protein: CASSPGTGGFYEQYF; CDR3 DNA: TGCGCCAGCAGCCCCGGGACAGGGGGCTTCTACGAGCAGTACTTC
clone size: -; J gene: TRBJ2-1; V gene: TRBV3-1/TRBV3-2; D gene: -; CDR3 protein: CASSQDGAAGSYNEQFF; CDR3 DNA: TGTGCCAGCAGCCAAGATGGAGCGGCCGGCTCCTACAATGAGCAGTTCTTC
clone size: -; J gene: TRBJ1-1; V gene: TRBV11-1; D gene: TRBD1; CDR3 protein: CASSPRTGGTEAFF; CDR3 DNA: TGTGCCAGCAGCCCCCGGACAGGGGGGACTGAAGCTTTCTTT
clone size: -; J gene: TRBJ1-1; V gene: TRBV5-4; D gene: -; CDR3 protein: CASSLAENTEAFF; CDR3 DNA: TGTGCCAGCAGCTTGGCAGAGAACACTGAAGCTTTCTTT
clone size: -; J gene: TRBJ1-2; V gene: TRBV4-1; D gene: -; CDR3 protein: CASSQLISSSNYGYTF; CDR3 DNA: TGCGCCAGCAGCCAATTAATTAGCAGTTCTAACTATGGCTACACCTTC
clone size: -; J gene: TRBJ1-2; V gene: TRBV6-5; D gene: -; CDR3 protein: CASSRTENYGYTF; CDR3 DNA: TGTGCCAGCAGTCGGACAGAGAACTATGGCTACACCTTC
clone size: -; J gene: TRBJ2-1; V gene: TRBV7-9; D gene: -; CDR3 protein: CASSLPGNEQFF; CDR3 DNA: TGTGCCAGCAGCCTCCCCGGTAATGAGCAGTTCTTC
clone size: -; J gene: TRBJ2-7; V gene: TRBV19; D gene: -; CDR3 protein: CASSPYERGTHEQYF; CDR3 DNA: TGTGCCAGTAGTCCCTATGAGAGGGGGACCCACGAGCAGTACTTC
clone size: -; J gene: TRBJ2-7; V gene: TRBV6-5; D gene: -; CDR3 protein: CASSYSGQGFYEQYF; CDR3 DNA: TGTGCCAGCAGTTACTCGGGCCAGGGGTTTTACGAGCAGTACTTC
clone size: -; J gene: TRBJ1-2; V gene: TRBV6-2/TRBV6-3; D gene: -; CDR3 protein: CASSDSFAAAQQNYGYTF; CDR3 DNA: TGTGCCAGCAGCGATTCTTTCGCGGCAGCCCAACAAAACTATGGCTACACCTTC
clone size: -; J gene: TRBJ1-4; V gene: TRBV27; D gene: -; CDR3 protein: CASSLSKGATNEKLFF; CDR3 DNA: TGTGCCAGCAGTTTATCGAAGGGGGCAACTAATGAAAAACTGTTTTTT
clone size: -; J gene: TRBJ1-4; V gene: TRBV4-2; D gene: TRBD1; CDR3 protein: CASSRDRATNEKLFF; CDR3 DNA: TGTGCCAGCAGCCGAGACAGGGCAACTAATGAAAAACTGTTTTTT
clone size: few; J gene: TRBJ2-2; V gene: TRBV6-4; D gene: -; CDR3 protein: CASSEGGANTGELFF; CDR3 DNA: TGTGCCAGCAGTGAGGGGGGTGCGAACACCGGGGAGCTGTTTTTT
clone size: -; J gene: TRBJ2-7; V gene: TRBV4-3; D gene: -; CDR3 protein: CASSRRYSSYEQYF; CDR3 DNA: TGCGCCAGCAGCCGTCGGTATAGCTCCTACGAGCAGTACTTC
clone size: -; J gene: TRBJ1-5; V gene: TRBV30; D gene: -; CDR3 protein: CAWETGNQPQHF; CDR3 DNA: TGTGCCTGGGAGACAGGAAATCAGCCCCAGCATTTT
clone size: once; J gene: TRBJ1-5; V gene: TRBV6-2/TRBV6-3; D gene: -; CDR3 protein: CASSYLSPGNQPQHF; CDR3 DNA: TGTGCCAGCAGTTACTTATCCCCAGGCAATCAGCCCCAGCATTTT
clone size: -; J gene: TRBJ2-7; V gene: TRBV27; D gene: TRBD2; CDR3 protein: CASMVAGGSYEQYF; CDR3 DNA: TGTGCCAGCATGGTAGCGGGAGGCTCCTACGAGCAGTACTTC
clone size: -; J gene: TRBJ1-1; V gene: TRBV10-3; D gene: -; CDR3 protein: CAISDPEITEAFF; CDR3 DNA: TGTGCCATCAGTGATCCAGAAATTACTGAAGCTTTCTTT
clone size: -; J gene: TRBJ1-3; V gene: TRBV7-8; D gene: -; CDR3 protein: CASSPVGPPGNTIYF; CDR3 DNA: TGTGCCAGCAGCCCGGTGGGGCCTCCTGGAAACACCATATATTTT
clone size: -; J gene: TRBJ1-5; V gene: TRBV5-1; D gene: -; CDR3 protein: CASSLAGRNNQPQHF; CDR3 DNA: TGCGCCAGCAGCTTGGCAGGGCGGAATAATCAGCCCCAGCATTTT
clone size: -; J gene: TRBJ1-4; V gene: TRBV5-4; D gene: TRBD1; CDR3 protein: CASSLQGAGEKLFF; CDR3 DNA: TGTGCCAGCAGCTTACAGGGGGCTGGGGAAAAACTGTTTTTT
clone size: -; J gene: TRBJ2-1; V gene: TRBV3-1/TRBV3-2; D gene: -; CDR3 protein: CASSQELETSYNEQFF; CDR3 DNA: TGTGCCAGCAGCCAAGAATTAGAGACTAGTTACAATGAGCAGTTCTTC
clone size: once; J gene: TRBJ1-5; V gene: TRBV19; D gene: -; CDR3 protein: CASSIDLPLDQPQHF; CDR3 DNA: TGTGCCAGTAGTATAGACCTACCATTAGATCAGCCCCAGCATTTT
clone size: -; J gene: TRBJ1-2; V gene: TRBV5-6; D gene: TRBD1; CDR3 protein: CASTSSTGIFIGYTF; CDR3 DNA: TGTGCCAGCACTTCTTCGACAGGGATTTTTATTGGCTACACCTTC
clone size: -; J gene: TRBJ2-1; V gene: TRBV24-1; D gene: -; CDR3 protein: CATSDASRGYNEQFF; CDR3 DNA: TGTGCCACCAGTGACGCGTCCCGGGGATACAATGAGCAGTTCTTC
clone size: -; J gene: TRBJ1-2; V gene: TRBV27; D gene: TRBD1; CDR3 protein: CASSPRDRAHFNYGYTF; CDR3 DNA: TGTGCCAGCAGTCCCCGGGACAGGGCCCATTTTAACTATGGCTACACCTTC
clone size: -; J gene: TRBJ2-7; V gene: TRBV2; D gene: -; CDR3 protein: CASSEDFPGEQYF; CDR3 DNA: TGTGCCAGCAGTGAAGACTTCCCGGGCGAGCAGTACTTC
clone size: -; J gene: TRBJ1-1; V gene: TRBV4-1; D gene: -; CDR3 protein: CASRSFTGKLNTEAFF; CDR3 DNA: TGCGCCAGCAGATCATTCACCGGGAAATTGAACACTGAAGCTTTCTTT
clone size: -; J gene: TRBJ2-1; V gene: TRBV9; D gene: -; CDR3 protein: CASSVRESSNNEQFF; CDR3 DNA: TGTGCCAGCAGCGTACGGGAGTCTTCAAACAATGAGCAGTTCTTC
clone size: -; J gene: TRBJ1-2; V gene: TRBV11-2; D gene: -; CDR3 protein: CASTSTGGRNYGYTF; CDR3 DNA: TGTGCCAGCACCTCCACCGGGGGGCGTAACTATGGCTACACCTTC
clone size: -; J gene: TRBJ1-4; V gene: TRBV27; D gene: -; CDR3 protein: CASRDSATNEKLFF; CDR3 DNA: TGTGCCAGCAGGGACAGCGCAACTAATGAAAAACTGTTTTTT
clone size: -; J gene: TRBJ1-4; V gene: TRBV7-3; D gene: -; CDR3 protein: CASSLTQRYATNEKLFF; CDR3 DNA: TGTGCCAGCAGCTTAACGCAGAGGTACGCAACTAATGAAAAACTGTTTTTT
clone size: -; J gene: TRBJ2-7; V gene: TRBV4-3; D gene: -; CDR3 protein: CASSQDGGRGSEQYF; CDR3 DNA: TGCGCCAGCAGCCAAGATGGCGGCAGGGGAAGTGAGCAGTACTTC
clone size: -; J gene: TRBJ2-1; V gene: TRBV10-3; D gene: -; CDR3 protein: CAISESRGGPPYIGEQFF; CDR3 DNA: TGTGCCATCAGTGAGTCGAGGGGGGGCCCCCCTTACATCGGTGAGCAGTTCTTC
clone size: -; J gene: TRBJ1-5; V gene: TRBV28; D gene: -; CDR3 protein: CASSFSPRQPQHF; CDR3 DNA: TGTGCCAGCAGTTTTAGTCCTCGTCAGCCCCAGCATTTT